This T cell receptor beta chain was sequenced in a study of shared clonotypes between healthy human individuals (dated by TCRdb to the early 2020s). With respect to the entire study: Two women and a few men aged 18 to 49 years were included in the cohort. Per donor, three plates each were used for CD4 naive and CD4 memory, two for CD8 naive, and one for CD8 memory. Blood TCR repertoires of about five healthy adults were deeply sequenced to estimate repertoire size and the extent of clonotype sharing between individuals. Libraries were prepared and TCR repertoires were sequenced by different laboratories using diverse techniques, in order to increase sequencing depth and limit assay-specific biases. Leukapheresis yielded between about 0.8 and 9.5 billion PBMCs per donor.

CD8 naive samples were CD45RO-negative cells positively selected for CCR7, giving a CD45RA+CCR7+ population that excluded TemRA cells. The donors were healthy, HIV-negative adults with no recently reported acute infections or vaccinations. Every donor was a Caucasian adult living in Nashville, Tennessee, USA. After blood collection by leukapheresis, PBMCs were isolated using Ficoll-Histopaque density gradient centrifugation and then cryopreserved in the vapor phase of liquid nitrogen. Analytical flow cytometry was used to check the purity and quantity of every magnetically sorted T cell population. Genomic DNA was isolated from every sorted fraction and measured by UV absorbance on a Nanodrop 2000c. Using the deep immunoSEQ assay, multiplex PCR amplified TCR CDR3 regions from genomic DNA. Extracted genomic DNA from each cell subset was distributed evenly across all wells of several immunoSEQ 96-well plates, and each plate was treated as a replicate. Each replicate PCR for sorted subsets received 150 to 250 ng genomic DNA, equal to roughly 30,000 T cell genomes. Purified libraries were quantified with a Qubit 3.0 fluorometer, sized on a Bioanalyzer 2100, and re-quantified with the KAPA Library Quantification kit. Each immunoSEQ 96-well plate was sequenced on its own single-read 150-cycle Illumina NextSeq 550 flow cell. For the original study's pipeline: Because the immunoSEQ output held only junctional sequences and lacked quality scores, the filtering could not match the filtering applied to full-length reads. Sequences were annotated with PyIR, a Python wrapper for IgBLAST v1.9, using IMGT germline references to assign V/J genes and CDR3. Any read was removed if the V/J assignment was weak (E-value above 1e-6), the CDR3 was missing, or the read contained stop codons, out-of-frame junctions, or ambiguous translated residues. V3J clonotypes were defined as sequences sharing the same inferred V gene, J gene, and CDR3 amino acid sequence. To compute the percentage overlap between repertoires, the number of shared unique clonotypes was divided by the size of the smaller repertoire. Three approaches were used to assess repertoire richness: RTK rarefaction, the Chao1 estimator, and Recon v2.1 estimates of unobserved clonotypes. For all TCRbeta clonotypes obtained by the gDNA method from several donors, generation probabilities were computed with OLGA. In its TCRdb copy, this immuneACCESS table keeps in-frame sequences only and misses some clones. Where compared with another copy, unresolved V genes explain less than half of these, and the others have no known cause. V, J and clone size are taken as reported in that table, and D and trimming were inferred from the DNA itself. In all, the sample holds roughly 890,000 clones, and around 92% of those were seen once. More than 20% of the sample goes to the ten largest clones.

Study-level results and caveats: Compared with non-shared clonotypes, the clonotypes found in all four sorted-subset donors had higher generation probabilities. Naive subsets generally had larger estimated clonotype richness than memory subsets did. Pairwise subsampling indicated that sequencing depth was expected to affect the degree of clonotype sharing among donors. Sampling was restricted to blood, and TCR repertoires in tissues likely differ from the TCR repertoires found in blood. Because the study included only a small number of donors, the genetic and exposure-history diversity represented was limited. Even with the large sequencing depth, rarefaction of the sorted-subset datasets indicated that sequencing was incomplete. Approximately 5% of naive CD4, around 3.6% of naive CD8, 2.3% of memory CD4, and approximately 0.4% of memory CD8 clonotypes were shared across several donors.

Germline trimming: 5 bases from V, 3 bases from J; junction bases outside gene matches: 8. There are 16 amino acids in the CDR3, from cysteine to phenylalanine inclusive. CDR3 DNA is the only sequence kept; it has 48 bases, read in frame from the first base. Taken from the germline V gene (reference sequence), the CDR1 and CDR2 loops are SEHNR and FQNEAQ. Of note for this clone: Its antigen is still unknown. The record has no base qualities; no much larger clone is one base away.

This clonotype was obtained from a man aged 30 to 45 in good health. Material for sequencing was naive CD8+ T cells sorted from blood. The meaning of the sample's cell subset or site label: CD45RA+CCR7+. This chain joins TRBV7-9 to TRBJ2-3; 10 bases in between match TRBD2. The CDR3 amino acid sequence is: CASSQPLAGATDTQYF. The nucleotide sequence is TGTGCCAGCAGCCAACCTCTAGCGGGGGCAACAGATACGCAGTATTTT.